Following are 24 T cell receptor beta chains from one sample sequenced in a study of cytomegalovirus exposure and HLA in healthy donors. The PCR made use of 60 Vbeta and 13 Jbeta primers. The method was immunoSEQ multiplex PCR; TCRdb's version includes in-frame clones alone and lacks a portion of them. The sample lists 150,000 to 200,000 clones; roughly 80% were seen once. The sample was PBMCs. These TCRs come from a woman in her forties or fifties in good health and CMV-seropositive.

This chain uses TRBV10-2 with TRBJ2-5, with 7 positions matching TRBD2. The CDR3 is made up of 12 amino acids. CDR1 and CDR2 from the germline V gene are WSHSY and SAAADI. V shed 5 bases, J shed 11 bases, and the junction held 8 bases outside the gene matches. The CDR3 spells CASSPGAREQYF. CDR3 in DNA: TGCGCCAGCAGTCCTGGAGCGCGGGAGCAGTACTTC.

As to this clone: At the DNA level, this CDR3 is encoded by other sequences in the same sample as well. The chain links TRBV15 to TRBJ2-1; D is unresolved. The CDR3 is made up of 11 amino acids. Looked up from germline, CDR1 is LNHNV and CDR2 is YYDKDF (reference sequence). With 3 bases removed from V and 12 bases from J, the gap between germline ends came to 9 bases. The DNA for the CDR3 is TGTGCCACCAGCAGCAACTTGAGGCAGTTCTTC. Protein: CATSSNLRQFF.

The chain links TRBV9 to TRBJ2-7, with TRBD2 matching over 7 bases. CDR3 length: 13 amino acids. V was clipped by 3 bases and J by 7 bases; unmatched bases: 7. Germline assignment: CDR1 SGDLS and CDR2 YYNGEE. Here the CDR3 reads CASSAGGTKEQYF. CDR3 in DNA: TGTGCCAGCAGCGCGGGGGGAACTAAAGAGCAGTACTTC.

There are a few counts of this clone. The J gene is TRBJ2-1, the V gene TRBV4-1; a possible D gene is TRBD1 (6 bases). Germline lookup yields CDR1 MGHRA and CDR2 YSYEKL. CDR3 length: 13 residues. Trimming shortened V by 0 bases and J by 8 bases, and 8 bases separated the two germline ends. CDR3 DNA: TGCGCCAGCAGCCAAGACAGGGGCCATGAGCAGTTCTTC. This encodes CASSQDRGHEQFF.

The chain recombines TRBV7-2 with TRBJ1-2; 9 bases match TRBD1. The CDR3 totals 13 residues. Germline CDR1 reads SGHTA; CDR2 reads FQGNSA. V shed 7 bases, J shed 2 bases, and the junction held 2 bases outside the gene matches. CDR3 sequence: CASNRGPNYGYTF. CDR3 DNA: TGTGCCAGCAACAGGGGGCCAAACTATGGCTACACCTTC. The full variable domain, in which reference TRBV7-2 and TRBJ1-2 provide the parts outside the CDR3, is GAGVSQSPSNKVTEKGKDVELRCDPISGHTALYWYRQSLGQGLEFLIYFQGNSAPDKSGLPSDRFSAERTGGSVSTLTIQRTQQEDSAVYLCASNRGPNYGYTFGSGTRLTVV.

This sequence joins TRBV20-1 and TRBJ2-1, with D perhaps TRBD1 (5 bases). The CDR3 extends over 11 amino acids. Trimming cost V 5 bases and J 6 bases, with 8 bases left between them. Per germline, CDR1 DFQATT and CDR2 SNEGSKA (reference sequence). CDR3 in amino acids: CSAADSNEQFF. The CDR3 coding sequence is TGCAGTGCTGCAGACAGCAATGAGCAGTTCTTC.

The gene calls are TRBV2 and TRBJ1-5; TRBD1 matches at 8 bases. CDR3 length: 14 residues. Trimming cost V 7 bases and J 7 bases; bases outside gene matches: 9. Germline CDR1 is SNHLY and CDR2 is FYNNEI. CDR3 amino acids: CASIQDRGRQPQHF. In DNA form, the CDR3 reads TGTGCCAGCATTCAAGACAGGGGCAGACAGCCCCAGCATTTT.

Only one count was recorded for this clone. The chain links TRBV5-1 to TRBJ1-1; 8 nucleotides agree with TRBD1. The CDR3 is 15 amino acids. Trimming removed 2 bases from V and 1 base from J; junction bases left unmatched: 4. Germline V gene data show CDR1 as SGHRS and CDR2 as YFSETQ. CDR3 sequence (DNA): TGCGCCAGCAGCTTAGGACAGGGCGGGAACACTGAAGCTTTCTTT. This gives the protein CASSLGQGGNTEAFF.

This sequence joins TRBV19 and TRBJ2-7; D is perhaps TRBD1 (6 bases). The V gene's germline CDR1 is LNHDA and CDR2 SQIVND (reference sequence). This CDR3 is built from 14 residues. The V gene lost 7 bases and the J gene lost 5 bases, with 18 bases spanning the gap. The CDR3 DNA reads as TGTGCCAGTAACAGAGGGGGAACTCGGGACGAGCAGTACTTC. It codes for CASNRGGTRDEQYF.

This clone has only one observation. This chain connects TRBV29-1 to TRBJ2-7; D unclear. V dropped 7 bases and J dropped 1 base, with 14 bases sitting between them. This CDR3 comprises 13 residues. Germline CDR1 and CDR2: SQVTM and ANQGSEA. The CDR3 loop is CSAYVRGSYEQYF. The CDR3, as DNA: TGCAGCGCCTACGTTAGAGGATCCTACGAGCAGTACTTC.

The J gene is TRBJ1-1, the V gene TRBV11-1; the D gene is possibly TRBD1 (5 bases). Deletions cut 5 bases from V and 6 bases from J, with 10 bases between. In germline, CDR1 is SGHAT, CDR2 FQDESV (reference sequence). The CDR3 consists of 12 residues. The CDR3 DNA follows: TGTGCCAGCAGCCGCGCGGGGGCTGAAGCTTTCTTT. This codes for CASSRAGAEAFF.

The chain recombines TRBV29-1 with TRBJ2-1; 7 bases match TRBD2. The V gene's germline CDR1 is SQVTM and CDR2 ANQGSEA. This CDR3 region has 13 residues. Here the CDR3 DNA reads TGCAGTCTTGGGGGGGGGATTTACAATGAGCAGTTCTTC. Its protein is CSLGGGIYNEQFF.

The J gene is TRBJ2-1, the V gene TRBV2, with 9 bases identical to TRBD2. The CDR3 has 14 amino acids. Germline lookup yields CDR1 SNHLY and CDR2 FYNNEI. The V gene end was trimmed by 6 bases and the J gene end by 2 bases; junction bases not matched to a gene: 2. CDR3 region: CASRSGGTYNEQFF. Written as DNA, the CDR3 is TGTGCCAGCAGAAGCGGGGGGACCTACAATGAGCAGTTCTTC.

The V gene is TRBV13, the J gene TRBJ2-2, with 9 bases that match TRBD2. Germline V gene data show CDR1 as PRHDT and CDR2 as FYEKMQ (reference sequence). V trimming: 5 bases; J trimming: 3 bases; junction bases outside the gene matches: 1. CDR3 length: 14 residues. This chain's CDR3 is CASSLAGYTGELFF. The DNA of the CDR3 is TGTGCCAGCAGCCTAGCGGGGTACACCGGGGAGCTGTTTTTT. The complete variable domain, with remaining parts taken from reference TRBV13 and TRBJ2-2, reads AAGVIQSPRHLIKEKRETATLKCYPIPRHDTVYWYQQGPGQDPQFLISFYEKMQSDKGSIPDRFSAQQFSDYHSELNMSSLELGDSALYFCASSLAGYTGELFFGEGSRLTVL.

This clone is termed medium-sized. The chain is built from TRBV5-6 and TRBJ2-7; 7 bases agree with TRBD2. Germline-derived CDR1 and CDR2 are SGHDT and YYEEEE. Trimming at V came to 10 bases and at J to 1 base, leaving 8 bases not matched to a gene. This CDR3 has 13 amino acids. CDR3 coding DNA: TGTGCCGGGTCCAGCGGGAATTCCTACGAGCAGTACTTC. Amino acid sequence: CAGSSGNSYEQYF.

The CDR3 coding sequence is TGTGCCAGCAGCTTAGGACTAGCGGGGGGGAACACCGGGGAGCTGTTTTTT. It is translated as CASSLGLAGGNTGELFF. The genes are TRBV5-4 and TRBJ2-2; 14 nucleotides match TRBD2. V gave up 2 bases and J gave up 1 base; unmatched junction bases: 1. The CDR3 has 17 amino acids. CDR1 is SGHNT and CDR2 is YYREEE in the germline V gene (reference sequence).

CDR3 DNA: TGTGCCAGCAGCGAGAGGCTAGCGGGGGCCTACAATGAGCAGTTCTTC. Amino acid sequence: CASSERLAGAYNEQFF. The V gene is TRBV7-9, the J gene TRBJ2-1; 10 nucleotides line up with TRBD2. The CDR3 is 16 amino acids. Trimming took 5 bases from V and 2 from J; bases not matched to a gene: 6. Germline CDR1 is SEHNR and CDR2 is FQNEAQ (reference sequence). Full variable domain (remainder filled in from reference TRBV7-9 and TRBJ2-1): DTGVSQNPRHKITKRGQNVTFRCDPISEHNRLYWYRQTLGQGPEFLTYFQNEAQLEKSRLLSDRFSAERPKGSFSTLEIQRTEQGDSAMYLCASSERLAGAYNEQFFGPGTRLTVL.

The chain couples TRBV27 to TRBJ1-6; D uncertain. This CDR3 has 14 residues. Germline V lookup: CDR1 MNHEY, CDR2 SMNVEV (reference sequence). Trimming left V 10 bases short and J 5 bases short, with 15 bases between. This CDR3 is CATGSRGHNSPLHF. CDR3 bases: TGTGCCACTGGTTCAAGAGGGCATAATTCACCCCTCCACTTT.

This clone showed up just once. The chain carries TRBV18 and TRBJ2-7, with D perhaps TRBD1 (5 bases). V gave up 3 bases and J gave up 0 bases, with 12 bases separating them. The length of the CDR3 is 15 residues. CDR1 KGHSH and CDR2 LQKENI come from the germline V gene. The CDR3 protein is CASSPPGGHSYEQYF. The CDR3 nucleotides are TGTGCCAGCTCACCTCCGGGTGGACACTCCTACGAGCAGTACTTC.

CDR3 amino acids: CASSAVPTGADTQYF. The CDR3 DNA reads as TGTGCCAGCAGTGCGGTTCCGACAGGGGCCGATACGCAGTATTTT. The chain recombines TRBV6-1 with TRBJ2-3, with 8 bases matching TRBD1. The germline V gene has CDR1 MNHNS and CDR2 SASEGT. V shed 4 bases, J shed 6 bases, and the junction held 9 bases outside the gene matches. The CDR3 is made up of 15 amino acids.

This chain joins TRBV7-6 and TRBJ1-5; no firm D call. The CDR3 extends over 15 amino acids. Germline CDR1 is SGHVS and CDR2 is FNYEAQ. Trimming took off 0 bases at V and 6 bases at J, with 12 bases between the two ends. The chain's CDR3 is CASSLAPGEGQPQHF. The CDR3 DNA sequence: TGTGCCAGCAGCTTAGCGCCCGGGGAAGGTCAGCCCCAGCATTTT. Full variable domain (missing parts from reference TRBV7-6 and TRBJ1-5): GAGVSQSPRYKVTKRGQDVALRCDPISGHVSLYWYRQALGQGPEFLTYFNYEAQQDKSGLPNDRFSAERPEGSISTLTIQRTEQRDSAMYRCASSLAPGEGQPQHFGDGTRLSIL.

The chain links TRBV6-5 to TRBJ2-5; D may be TRBD2 (6 bases). V was cut by 6 bases and J by 2 bases, with 16 bases left in between. Germline assignment: CDR1 MNHEY and CDR2 SVGAGI. This CDR3 contains 15 residues. The DNA of the CDR3 is TGTGCCAGCAGCCACCAGACTAGGGGACAAGAGACCCAGTACTTC. Its translation: CASSHQTRGQETQYF.

The gene calls are TRBV28 and TRBJ1-4; no clear D. The germline V gene encodes CDR1 MDHEN and CDR2 SYDVKM. The CDR3 loop spans 14 amino acids. V lost 2 bases and J 7 bases, leaving 11 bases between the germline ends. The CDR3 loop reads CASSLSPRGEKLFF. In nucleotides, the CDR3 is TGTGCCAGCAGTTTAAGCCCTAGAGGTGAAAAACTGTTTTTT.

The sample holds a few counts of this clone. The rearrangement joins TRBV7-9 to TRBJ2-2; D is possibly TRBD1 (5 bases). In germline, CDR1 is SEHNR, CDR2 FQNEAQ (reference sequence). The CDR3 totals 13 residues. The V and J ends lost 5 bases and 6 bases respectively, with 10 bases between them. CDR3 DNA: TGTGCCAGCAGCGAGCCAGGGCCCGGGGAGCTGTTTTTT. Translated, it gives CASSEPGPGELFF.